The present TCR beta chain was sequenced within a study of blood T cell repertoires in COVID-19. Study details: Researchers got acute and convalescent COVID-19 samples from the United States, Italy and Spain. The cDNA or gDNA used as material had been derived from T cells, B-cell-depleted T cells, or PBMCs.

As originally analysed: From reference gene primer amplification, estimates of nucleated cell counts were derived. Generated by immunoSEQ multiplex PCR, the TCRdb table keeps only in-frame clones and is missing some. V, J and clone size reflect that table, while D and trimming were determined from the DNA. Among 200,000 to 250,000 clones listed, around 75% were seen once. Trimming cost V 0 bases and J 4 bases, with 13 bases left between them. The CDR3 covers 15 residues. Germline V gene sequence: CDR1 SGHDN, CDR2 FVKESK. The chain joins TRBV14 to TRBJ2-7, with a possible D match to TRBD2 (7 bases). The sequence was obtained from a human donor in a cohort sampled during active COVID-19. The sequenced sample consisted of peripheral blood. In DNA form, the CDR3 reads TGTGCCAGCAGCCAAGAGGTGGGAGGGGGATACGAGCAGTACTTC. Amino acid sequence: CASSQEVGGGYEQYF.